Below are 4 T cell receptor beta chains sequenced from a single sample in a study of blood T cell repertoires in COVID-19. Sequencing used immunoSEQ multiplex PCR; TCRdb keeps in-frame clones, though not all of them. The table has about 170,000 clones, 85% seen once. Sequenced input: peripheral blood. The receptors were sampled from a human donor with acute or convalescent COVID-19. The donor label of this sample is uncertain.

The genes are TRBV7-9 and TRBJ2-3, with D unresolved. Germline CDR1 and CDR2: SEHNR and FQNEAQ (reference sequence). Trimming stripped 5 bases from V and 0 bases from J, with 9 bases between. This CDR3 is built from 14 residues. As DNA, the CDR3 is TGTGCCAGCAGCGGCCGCGGCAGCACAGATACGCAGTATTTT. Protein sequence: CASSGRGSTDTQYF.

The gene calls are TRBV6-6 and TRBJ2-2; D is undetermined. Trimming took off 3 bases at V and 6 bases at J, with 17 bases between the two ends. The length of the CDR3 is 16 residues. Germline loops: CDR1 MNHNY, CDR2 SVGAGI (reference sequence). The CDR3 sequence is CASSYLASSIAGELFF. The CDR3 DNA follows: TGTGCCAGCAGTTATCTGGCCAGTTCGATCGCCGGGGAGCTGTTTTTT.

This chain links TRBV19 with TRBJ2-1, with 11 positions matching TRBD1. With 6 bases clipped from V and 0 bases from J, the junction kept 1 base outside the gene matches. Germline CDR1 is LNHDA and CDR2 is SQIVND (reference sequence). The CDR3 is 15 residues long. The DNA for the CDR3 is TGTGCCAGTAGGGGACAGGGGGGCTCCTACAATGAGCAGTTCTTC. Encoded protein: CASRGQGGSYNEQFF.

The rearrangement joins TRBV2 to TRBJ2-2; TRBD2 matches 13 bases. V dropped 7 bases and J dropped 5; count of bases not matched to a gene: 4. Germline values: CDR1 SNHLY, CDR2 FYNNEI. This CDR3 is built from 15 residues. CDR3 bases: TGTGCCAGCAAAACTAGCGGGGGGGCGACCGGGGAGCTGTTTTTT. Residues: CASKTSGGATGELFF.